This paragraph reports one TCR beta chain. The PCR had 60 Vbeta and 13 Jbeta primers. Assay: immunoSEQ multiplex PCR; the TCRdb copy retains only in-frame clones and omits some. The data hold more than 70,000 clones, with over 65% observed a single time. These data belong to a study of cytomegalovirus exposure and HLA in healthy donors. V was pared by 5 bases and J by 7 bases, with 6 bases of the junction left unmatched. CDR3 length: 13 amino acids. Germline V gene data show CDR1 as SGHTA and CDR2 as FQGTGA. The source material was PBMCs. The V gene is TRBV7-3, the J gene TRBJ2-5; 8 positions match TRBD2. This receptor was identified in a man aged 45-65 years in good health and CMV-seropositive. The CDR3 sequence is CASSPGLAWTQYF. The DNA for the CDR3 is TGTGCCAGCAGCCCCGGACTAGCTTGGACCCAGTACTTC.